The present TCR beta chain was sequenced within a study of T-cell reconstitution after alpha-beta-depleted transplantation in children. As regards this clonotype: Antigen unknown.

The library targeted TCRbeta and was prepared with unique molecular identifiers. TCRdb called the PCR reads again in MiXCR, with one record for every CDR3 protein. The data contain 300,000 to 400,000 distinct CDR3 sequences, 23% of them seen just once; the ten biggest clones take up roughly 9.8%. CDR1 and CDR2 from the germline V gene are SGHAT and FQNNGV. The V and J ends lost 0 bases and 4 bases, in that order; junction bases with no gene match: 9. CDR3 size: 16 residues. Study observations and caveats: After transplant, high TCRbeta diversity at day 60 in some patients arose from surviving recipient T cells and thymic progenitors. By one year post-transplant, T-cell counts and diversity largely arose from T cells that were newly produced. Expanded clones from the graft, numbering several hundred, reportedly supplied alpha-beta T cells about two months after transplant.

The clonotype originates from a male patient younger than 18 who had a stem cell transplant for acute lymphoblastic leukemia, so the T cells may come from the graft donor. The material sequenced was PBMCs, mostly from graft donor cells, taken 180 days after TCRalphabeta/CD19-depleted stem cell transplant. J is TRBJ2-7 and V is TRBV11-2; TRBD1 matches at 7 bases. CDR3 protein: CASSLEGYRGGYEQYF. Written as DNA, the CDR3 is TGTGCCAGCAGCTTAGAGGGTTACAGGGGTGGATACGAGCAGTACTTC.